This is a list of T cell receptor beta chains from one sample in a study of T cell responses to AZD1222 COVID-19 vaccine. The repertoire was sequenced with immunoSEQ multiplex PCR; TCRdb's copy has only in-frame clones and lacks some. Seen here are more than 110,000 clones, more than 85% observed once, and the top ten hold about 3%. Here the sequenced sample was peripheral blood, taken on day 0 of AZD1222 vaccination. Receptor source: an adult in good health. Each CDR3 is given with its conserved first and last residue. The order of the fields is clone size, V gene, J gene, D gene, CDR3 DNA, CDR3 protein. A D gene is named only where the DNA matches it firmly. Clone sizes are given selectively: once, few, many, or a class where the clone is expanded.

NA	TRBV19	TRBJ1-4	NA	TGTGCCAGTAGTATGAGGGGGTTTAATGAAAAACTGTTTTTT	CASSMRGFNEKLFF
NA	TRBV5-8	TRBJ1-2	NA	TGTGCCAGCAGCGCTGGACAGCCTTACTATGGCTACACCTTC	CASSAGQPYYGYTF
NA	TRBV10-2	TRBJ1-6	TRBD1	TGCGCCAGCAGTGAGTACGGGACAGGCGGCCACTATAATTCACCCCTCCACTTT	CASSEYGTGGHYNSPLHF
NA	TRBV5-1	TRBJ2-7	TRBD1	TGCGCCAGCAGCTTACAGGGGGCCGAGCAGTACTTC	CASSLQGAEQYF
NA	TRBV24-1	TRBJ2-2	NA	TGTGCCACCAGTGATGGAGCTGGGGGCCCCAACACCGGGGAGCTGTTTTTT	CATSDGAGGPNTGELFF
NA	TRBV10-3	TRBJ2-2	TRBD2	TGTGCCATCAGATTAGCGGGAGGGCCGGCCGGGGAGCTGTTTTTT	CAIRLAGGPAGELFF
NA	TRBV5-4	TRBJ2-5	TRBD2	TGTGCCAGCAGCGGCGGGACTAGCGGAGCCCTGTACCAAGAGACCCAGTACTTC	CASSGGTSGALYQETQYF
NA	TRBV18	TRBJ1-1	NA	TGTGCCAGCTCACCAGAGTTAACAGGGTTTGGGACTGAAGCTTTCTTT	CASSPELTGFGTEAFF
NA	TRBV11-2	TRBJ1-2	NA	TGTGCCAGCAGCTTAGGGGAGCACTATGGCTACACCTTC	CASSLGEHYGYTF
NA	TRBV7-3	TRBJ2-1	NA	TGTGCCAGCAGCTTAAGCGGGGCGTACAATGAGCAGTTCTTC	CASSLSGAYNEQFF
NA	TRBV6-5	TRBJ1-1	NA	TGTGCCAGCAGTTTTACGACAAGGGCGAACACTGAAGCTTTCTTT	CASSFTTRANTEAFF
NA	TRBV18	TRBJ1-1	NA	TGTGCCAGCTCACCAATAACGGAAGGCAGGAGGAACACTGAAGCTTTCTTT	CASSPITEGRRNTEAFF
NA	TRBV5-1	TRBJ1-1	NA	TGCGCCAGCAGCAAGGACCCTCCTGGGGCTTTCTTT	CASSKDPPGAFF
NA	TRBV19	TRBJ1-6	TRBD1	TGTGCCAGTAGTACCCGGGACAGGGGGAATTCACCCCTCCACTTT	CASSTRDRGNSPLHF
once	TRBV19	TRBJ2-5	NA	TGTGCCAGTAGCTTAAGGGCTGGAGAGACCCAGTACTTC	CASSLRAGETQYF
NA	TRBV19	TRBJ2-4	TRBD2	TGTGCCAGTAGTATAGACCGACTAGCGGGAGGAAGAAACATTCAGTACTTC	CASSIDRLAGGRNIQYF
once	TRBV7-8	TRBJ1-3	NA	TGTGCCAGCAGCTTAACTGCAAACACCATATATTTT	CASSLTANTIYF
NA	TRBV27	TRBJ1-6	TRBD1	TGTGCCAGCAGACCCGGGACAGCGAGGTCACCCCTCCACTTT	CASRPGTARSPLHF
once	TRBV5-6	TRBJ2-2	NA	TGTGCCAGCAGCTTTACAGCGTACACCGGGGAGCTGTTTTTT	CASSFTAYTGELFF
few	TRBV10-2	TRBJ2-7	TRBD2	TGCGCCAGCAGTGAGTCCGGACTAGGAGGGCGCGAGCAGTACTTC	CASSESGLGGREQYF
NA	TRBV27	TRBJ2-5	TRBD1	TGTGCCAGCAGTTTCCGGGACAGGGGAGAAGAGACCCAGTACTTC	CASSFRDRGEETQYF
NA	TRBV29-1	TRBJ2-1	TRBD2	TGCAGCGTTGAAGACCTCGGCCTAGCGGGAGGGCCGAGGCAGTTCTTC	CSVEDLGLAGGPRQFF
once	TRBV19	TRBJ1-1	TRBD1	TGTGCCAGTAGTGGGGACAGGGGTGGAAGATGGGGAGCTTTCTTT	CASSGDRGGRWGAFF
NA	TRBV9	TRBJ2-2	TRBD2	TGTGCCAGCAGCGTAGGGACTAGCGGGAGGGCCTCCGGGGAGCTGTTTTTT	CASSVGTSGRASGELFF
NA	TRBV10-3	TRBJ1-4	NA	TGTGCCATCAGTGAGTCCGGGAGCGGAGAAGAAAAACTGTTTTTT	CAISESGSGEEKLFF
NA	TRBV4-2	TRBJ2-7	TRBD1	TGTGCCACCAACCGGGACAGCGACTACGAGCAGTACTTC	CATNRDSDYEQYF
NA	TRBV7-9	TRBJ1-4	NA	TGTGCCAGCAGCTTCGTGGCTATCCGTGAAAAACTGTTTTTT	CASSFVAIREKLFF
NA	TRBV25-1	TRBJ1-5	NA	TGTGCCAGCAGTCGTGACCCCTTTACGCCCCAGCATTTT	CASSRDPFTPQHF
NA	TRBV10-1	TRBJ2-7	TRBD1	TGCGCCAGCAGTGTACAGGGGAAGCAGTACTTC	CASSVQGKQYF
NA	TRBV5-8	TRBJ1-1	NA	TGTGCCAGCAGCTTGGCGCGTGGAACCATGAACACTGAAGCTTTCTTT	CASSLARGTMNTEAFF
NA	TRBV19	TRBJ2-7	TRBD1	TGTGCCAGTAGTGGATCGGACAGGGGAATATACGAGCAGTACTTC	CASSGSDRGIYEQYF
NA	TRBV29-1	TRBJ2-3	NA	TGCAGCGTTGAATCTGTCAGCACAGATACGCAGTATTTT	CSVESVSTDTQYF
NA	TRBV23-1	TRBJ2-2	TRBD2	TGCGCCAGCAGGACTAGCCTAAACACCGGGGAGCTGTTTTTT	CASRTSLNTGELFF
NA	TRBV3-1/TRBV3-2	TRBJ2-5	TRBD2	TGTGCCAGCAGCCCCCAGCTAGCGGGAGTCCGGGCCCAAGAGACCCAGTACTTC	CASSPQLAGVRAQETQYF
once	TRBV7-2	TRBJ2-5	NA	TGTGCCAGCAGCTTGTCGGGGCCCCAAGAGACCCAGTACTTC	CASSLSGPQETQYF
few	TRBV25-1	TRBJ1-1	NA	TGTGCCAGCAGTGAAACAGGGAAAGGGCCGAACACTGAAGCTTTCTTT	CASSETGKGPNTEAFF
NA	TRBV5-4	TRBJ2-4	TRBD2	TGTGCCAGCAGCGATGCCGGGACTAGTCCTGTCCTTCAGTACTTC	CASSDAGTSPVLQYF
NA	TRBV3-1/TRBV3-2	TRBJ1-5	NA	TGTGCCAGCAGCCTCTATCCGAATAGCAATCAGCCCCAGCATTTT	CASSLYPNSNQPQHF
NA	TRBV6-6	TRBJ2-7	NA	TGTGCCAGCGGCTACGGTGGTTCCTACGAGCAGTACTTC	CASGYGGSYEQYF
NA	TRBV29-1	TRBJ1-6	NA	TGCAGCGTGGAACCAGGCCCGAATTCACCCCTCCACTTT	CSVEPGPNSPLHF
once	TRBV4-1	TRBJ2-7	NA	TGCGCCAGCAGCCAAAAACCCGGCCCTTACGAGCAGTACTTC	CASSQKPGPYEQYF
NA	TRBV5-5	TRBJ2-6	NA	TGTGCCAGCAGCTTGTCTGGATCTGGGGCCAACGTCCTGACTTTC	CASSLSGSGANVLTF
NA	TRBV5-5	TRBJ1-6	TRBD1	TGTGCCAGCAGCTACACAGGGGTGGGGAATTCACCCCTCCACTTT	CASSYTGVGNSPLHF
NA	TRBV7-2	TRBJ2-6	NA	TGTGCCAGCAGCTCCGACACCTCTGGGGCCAACGTCCTGACTTTC	CASSSDTSGANVLTF
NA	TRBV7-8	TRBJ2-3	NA	TGTGCCAGCAGCCAACGCTTGGATACGCAGTATTTT	CASSQRLDTQYF
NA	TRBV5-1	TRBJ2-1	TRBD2	TGCGCCAGCAACCAAGTGCTAGCGGGAGATAATGAGCAGTTCTTC	CASNQVLAGDNEQFF
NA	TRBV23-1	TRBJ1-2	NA	TGCGCCAGCAGTCAATCTACCAAGGGTCCCAGTAAAGGCGGCTACACCTTC	CASSQSTKGPSKGGYTF
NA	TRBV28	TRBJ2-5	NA	TGTGCCAGCAGTTTGGGGGCGTCGTCGTGGGAGACCCAGTACTTC	CASSLGASSWETQYF
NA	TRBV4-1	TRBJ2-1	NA	TGCGCCAGCAACCTGGCTCTTGGGAGCTCCTACAATGAGCAGTTCTTC	CASNLALGSSYNEQFF
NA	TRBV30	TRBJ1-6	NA	TGTGCCTGGAGCTTCATTCCCTATAATTCACCCCTCCACTTT	CAWSFIPYNSPLHF
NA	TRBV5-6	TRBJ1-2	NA	TGTGCCAGCAGCCAGGGTCTTCGGAGTGGCTACACCTTC	CASSQGLRSGYTF
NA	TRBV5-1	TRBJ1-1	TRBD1	TGCGCCAGCAGCTCCGGACAGGGAGGCACTGAAGCTTTCTTT	CASSSGQGGTEAFF
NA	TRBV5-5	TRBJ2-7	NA	TGTGCCAGCAGCTTGGGGCGACGGCCCGAGCAGTACTTC	CASSLGRRPEQYF
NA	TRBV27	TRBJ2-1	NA	TGTGCCAGCAGTTGGGGGCGGATCGCCCCCTACAATGAGCAGTTCTTC	CASSWGRIAPYNEQFF
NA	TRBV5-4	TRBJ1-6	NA	TGTGCCAGCAGCACCGACCTAGGGGAAAGCTCACCCCTCCACTTT	CASSTDLGESSPLHF
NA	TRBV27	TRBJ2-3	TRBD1	TGTGCCAGCAGTTCCTGGACAGGGAATGCAGATACGCAGTATTTT	CASSSWTGNADTQYF
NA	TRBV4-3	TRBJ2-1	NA	TGCGCCAGCAGCCAAGAAGGGTGGAATGAGCAGTTCTTC	CASSQEGWNEQFF